The next 4 T cell receptor beta chains were all read from a single sample in a study of beta chain features in type 1 diabetes (dated by TCRdb to the late 2010s). Points the paper makes about the study in general: A moderate but significant shortening of TCRB CDR3 length was observed in type 1 diabetes patients in all four CD4+ subsets.

Antigens of these TCRs are unknown. Libraries were made using the immunoSEQ multiplex PCR assay. The entire amount of isolated RNA was reverse transcribed using the High Capacity cDNA Reverse Transcription Kit, so the sequenced TCRB transcripts were expressed ones. Here the immuneACCESS table is served through TCRdb, limited to in-frame sequences with V and J called. Missing clones are a known gap in these copies; in checked studies unresolved V genes cover under half, and the rest lacks a known reason. Within this sample are around 280,000 clones, with approximately 16% of them counted one time only. The ten largest clones add up to less than 0.02% of the sample. Material: naive CD4+ T cells from blood. The meaning of the sample's cell subset or site label: true naive CD4+ T cells. The receptors come from a man aged 18 to 29 with type 1 diabetes.

The chain has TRBV7-2 and TRBJ2-7; 7 nucleotides line up with TRBD1. CDR1 and CDR2 (germline): SGHTA, FQGNSA. The V and J ends lost 3 bases and 6 bases, in that order; junction bases with no gene match: 8. CDR3 length equals 14 residues. The CDR3 loop reads CASSFRDRVLEQYF. DNA for the CDR3: TGTGCCAGCAGCTTCCGAGACAGGGTTCTCGAGCAGTACTTC.

The chain has TRBV29-1 and TRBJ2-7, with 10 positions matching TRBD1. Germline V lookup: CDR1 SQVTM, CDR2 ANQGSEA. V shed 4 bases, J shed 6 bases, and the junction held 12 bases outside the gene matches. This CDR3 is 15 amino acids long. CDR3 region: CSVGYAGTGASEQYF. For the CDR3, the DNA is TGCAGCGTTGGTTACGCCGGGACAGGGGCATCCGAGCAGTACTTC.

This chain uses TRBV28 with TRBJ1-5, with D perhaps TRBD1 (6 bases). Trimming shortened V by 6 bases and J by 9 bases, and 15 bases separated the two germline ends. The CDR3 spans 13 residues. The V gene's germline CDR1 is MDHEN and CDR2 SYDVKM. The CDR3 spells CASRQGSPGPQHF. CDR3 sequence (DNA): TGTGCCAGCAGACAGGGATCCCCGGGGCCCCAGCATTTT.

This clone appeared a few times. In DNA, the CDR3 is TGTGCCTGGAGAGGGACTCTGGCCGAGCCGGCCTCCGGCTACACCTTC. Translating it yields CAWRGTLAEPASGYTF. The chain combines TRBV30 with TRBJ1-2, with D maybe TRBD1 (5 bases). The CDR3 sequence is 16 residues long. Deletions cut 3 bases from V and 8 bases from J, with 25 bases between. Germline CDR1 and CDR2: GTSNPN and SVGIG (reference sequence).